This entry lists 16 T cell receptor beta chains sequenced from one sample in a study of shared clonotypes between healthy human individuals (dated by TCRdb to about 2020). To prepare the library, the immunoSEQ multiplex PCR assay was applied. What TCRdb holds here is the immuneACCESS table cut down to in-frame rearrangements. Part of the clones is not present; checked against another copy, under half of the missing clones reflect an unresolved V gene, and the others are unexplained. The sample profile shows over 850,000 clones; 75% to 80% of them were found once. Clones ranked in the top ten supply approximately 0.5% of the sample. Sequencing used memory CD4+ T cells from PBMCs. Explained via the paper, the cell subset or site label denotes: CD45RA-negative fraction. All receptors derive from a man between 18 and 29 years old in good health. Some clones in this sample may be carry-over from other donors' samples.

Regarding this clone: A read error likely explains this, since a far larger clone differs by one base. The genes are TRBV7-9 and TRBJ1-5; D remains unclear. The CDR3 length is 12 residues. Germline lookup yields CDR1 SEHNR and CDR2 FQNEAQ (reference sequence). V lost 4 bases, J lost 4 bases, and 5 bases lay in between. As DNA, the CDR3 is TGTGCCAGCAGCTCGGATAATCAGCCCCAGCATTTT. Its translation: CASSSDNQPQHF.

The gene calls are TRBV6-1 and TRBJ2-7; TRBD2 might be the D (5 bases). Germline values: CDR1 MNHNS, CDR2 SASEGT. This CDR3 is 12 amino acids long. V was shortened by 6 bases and J by 2 bases, with 8 bases between the two germline ends. The CDR3 sequence is CASREAPYEQYF. Here the CDR3 DNA reads TGTGCCAGCAGGGAGGCTCCCTACGAGCAGTACTTC.

The V gene is TRBV5-4, the J gene TRBJ2-2, with D tentatively TRBD1 or TRBD2 (5 bases each). Germline V gene sequence: CDR1 SGHNT, CDR2 YYREEE (reference sequence). The CDR3 consists of 16 residues. Trimming took 3 bases from V and 0 from J, leaving 12 bases between them. This CDR3 is CASSSVGRANTGELFF. DNA for the CDR3: TGTGCCAGCAGCTCGGTGGGACGGGCGAACACCGGGGAGCTGTTTTTT.

The V and J genes are TRBV5-1 and TRBJ2-7, with D possibly TRBD2 on 5 matching bases. This CDR3 spans 12 amino acids. Trimming left V 0 bases short and J 7 bases short, with 8 bases between. Germline V gene lookup returns CDR1 SGHRS and CDR2 YFSETQ. The CDR3 spells CASSLDGEEQYF. The CDR3 DNA follows: TGCGCCAGCAGCTTGGACGGGGAGGAGCAGTACTTC.

V gene TRBV2 combines with J gene TRBJ2-5; 9 positions agree with TRBD1. V lost 6 bases to trimming and J lost 5 bases; unmatched junction nucleotides: 7. The CDR3 spans 14 residues. Germline V CDR1 and CDR2: SNHLY, FYNNEI. The CDR3 protein is CASRKTGGSETQYF. The CDR3 DNA follows: TGTGCCAGCAGGAAAACAGGGGGCTCTGAGACCCAGTACTTC.

V gene TRBV6-1 combines with J gene TRBJ2-7, with 12 bases identical to TRBD2. Trimming cost V 9 bases and J 3 bases; bases outside gene matches: 9. Germline V gene sequence: CDR1 MNHNS, CDR2 SASEGT. The CDR3 runs to 15 residues. The CDR3 protein is CASLLGLAGNYEQYF. CDR3 sequence (DNA): TGTGCCAGTCTGCTCGGACTAGCGGGGAACTACGAGCAGTACTTC.

This clone has only one observation. The CDR3 DNA reads as TGTGCCAGCAGACCAAGCTTGGGGGGGTATGGCTACACCTTC. This codes for CASRPSLGGYGYTF. The chain combines TRBV7-8 with TRBJ1-2; weak D call: TRBD1 (5 bases). In germline, CDR1 is SGHVS, CDR2 FQNEAQ. The V and J ends lost 6 bases and 5 bases respectively, with 16 bases between them. The CDR3 covers 14 residues.

The chain has TRBV27 and TRBJ1-5, with 10 bases aligning to TRBD1. The germline CDR1 and CDR2 sequences are MNHEY and SMNVEV (reference sequence). CDR3 length: 16 residues. With 2 bases clipped from V and 7 bases from J, the junction kept 8 bases outside the gene matches. Written as DNA, the CDR3 is TGTGCCAGCAGTTTAAGTTTCTCGACAGGGGGCCAGCCCCAGCATTTT. Translation: CASSLSFSTGGQPQHF.

J is TRBJ1-6 and V is TRBV2; D is undetermined. This CDR3 is built from 14 residues. Germline lookup yields CDR1 SNHLY and CDR2 FYNNEI. The V end was cut by 8 bases, the J end by 5 bases, with 13 bases between. In DNA, the CDR3 is TGTGCCAGCGGCGGAGGGAACAATAATTCACCCCTCCACTTT. Amino acids: CASGGGNNNSPLHF.

This chain links TRBV27 with TRBJ1-1; 8 bases are shared with TRBD1. V dropped 1 base and J dropped 1; count of bases not matched to a gene: 5. The CDR3 runs 16 residues. Germline CDR1 MNHEY, CDR2 SMNVEV (reference sequence). CDR3 bases: TGTGCCAGCAGTTTATTGGGGGACAGGAGGAACACTGAAGCTTTCTTT. It is translated as CASSLLGDRRNTEAFF.

The chain has TRBV27 and TRBJ2-5; TRBD2 matches 14 bases. Germline loops: CDR1 MNHEY, CDR2 SMNVEV (reference sequence). The junction had 4 bases not matched to a gene; V was cut back by 9 bases and J by 4 bases. The CDR3 is 14 amino acids. The CDR3 DNA reads as TGTGCCAGTAGGGGACTAGCGGGAGCAGAGACCCAGTACTTC. Encoded protein: CASRGLAGAETQYF.

The chain has TRBV2 and TRBJ1-5; a weak D match, TRBD1 (6 bases). This CDR3 has 14 residues. Trimming pared 4 bases from V and 4 bases from J, leaving 11 bases between. CDR1 is SNHLY, CDR2 FYNNEI, per germline. The chain's CDR3 is CASSVGRGNQPQHF. The DNA for the CDR3 is TGTGCCAGCAGTGTTGGCAGGGGAAATCAGCCCCAGCATTTT.

This clone was picked up a small number of times. J is TRBJ1-1 and V is TRBV28, with 8 bases aligning to TRBD1. V lost 7 bases to trimming and J lost 5 bases; unmatched junction nucleotides: 12. CDR3 length: 15 residues. Germline CDR1 is MDHEN and CDR2 is SYDVKM. The CDR3 is CASNWGLTGVTEAFF. For the CDR3, the DNA is TGTGCCAGCAACTGGGGCCTGACAGGGGTAACTGAAGCTTTCTTT.

J is TRBJ2-5 and V is TRBV20-1; D is ambiguous. V was shortened by 5 bases and J by 6 bases, with 10 bases between the two germline ends. This CDR3 region has 11 residues. The V gene's germline CDR1 is DFQATT and CDR2 SNEGSKA (reference sequence). In nucleotides, the CDR3 is TGCAGTGCTCGACCTGACAAGACCCAGTACTTC. Amino acids: CSARPDKTQYF.

The V gene is TRBV5-5, the J gene TRBJ2-1, with TRBD1 matching over 8 bases. The J segment lost 4 bases and the V segment lost 1 base, leaving 4 bases of the junction unmatched. From germline, CDR1 is SGHKS and CDR2 YYEKEE (reference sequence). The CDR3 runs 15 residues. CDR3 loop: CASSLSTGGYNEQFF. DNA of the CDR3: TGTGCCAGCAGCTTGAGTACAGGGGGGTACAATGAGCAGTTCTTC.

This clone was seen a handful of times. The rearrangement uses TRBV15 and TRBJ1-5; 8 bases agree with TRBD1. The CDR3 is 17 residues long. Trimming took 0 bases from V and 3 from J; bases not matched to a gene: 7. CDR1 LNHNV and CDR2 YYDKDF come from the germline V gene (reference sequence). The CDR3 sequence: CATSRDTARGLNQPQHF. The CDR3 coding sequence is TGTGCCACCAGCAGAGATACGGCCAGGGGGCTCAATCAGCCCCAGCATTTT.